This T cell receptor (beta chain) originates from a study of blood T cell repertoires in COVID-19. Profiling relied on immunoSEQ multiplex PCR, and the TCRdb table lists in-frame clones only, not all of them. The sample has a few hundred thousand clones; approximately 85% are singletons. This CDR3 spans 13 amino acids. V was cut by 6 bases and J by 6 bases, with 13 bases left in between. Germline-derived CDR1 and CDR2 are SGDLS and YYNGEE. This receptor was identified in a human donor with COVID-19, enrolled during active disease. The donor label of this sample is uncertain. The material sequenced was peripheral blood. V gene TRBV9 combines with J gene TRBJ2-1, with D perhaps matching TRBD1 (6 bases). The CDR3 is CASTFSDSNEQFF. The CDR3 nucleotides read TGTGCCAGCACCTTTTCGGACAGCAATGAGCAGTTCTTC. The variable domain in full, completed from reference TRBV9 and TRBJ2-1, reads DSGVTQTPKHLITATGQRVTLRCSPRSGDLSVYWYQQSLDQGLQFLIQYYNGEERAKGNILERFSAQQFPDLHSELNLSSLELGDSALYFCASTFSDSNEQFFGPGTRLTVL.